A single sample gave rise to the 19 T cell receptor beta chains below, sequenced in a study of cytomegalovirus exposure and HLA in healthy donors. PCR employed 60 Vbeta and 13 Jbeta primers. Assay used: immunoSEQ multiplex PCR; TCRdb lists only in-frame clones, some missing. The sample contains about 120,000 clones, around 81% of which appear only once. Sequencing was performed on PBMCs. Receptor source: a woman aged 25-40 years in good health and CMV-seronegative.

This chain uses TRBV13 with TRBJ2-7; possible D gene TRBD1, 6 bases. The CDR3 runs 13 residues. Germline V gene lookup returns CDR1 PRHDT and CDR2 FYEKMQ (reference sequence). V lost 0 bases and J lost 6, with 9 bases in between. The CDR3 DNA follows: TGTGCCAGCAGCTTAGGGACAGGTGGCGAGCAGTACTTC. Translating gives CASSLGTGGEQYF.

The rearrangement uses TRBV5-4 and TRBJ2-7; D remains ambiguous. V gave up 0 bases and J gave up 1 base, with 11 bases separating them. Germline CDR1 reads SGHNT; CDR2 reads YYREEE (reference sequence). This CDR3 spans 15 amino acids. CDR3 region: CASSLGVPGSYEQYF. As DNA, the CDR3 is TGTGCCAGCAGCTTGGGGGTCCCCGGGTCCTACGAGCAGTACTTC.

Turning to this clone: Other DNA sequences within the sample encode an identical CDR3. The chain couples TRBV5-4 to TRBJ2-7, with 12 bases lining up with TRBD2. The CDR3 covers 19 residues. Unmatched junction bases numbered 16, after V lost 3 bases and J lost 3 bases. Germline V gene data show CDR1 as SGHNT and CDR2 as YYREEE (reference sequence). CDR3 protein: CASSSHPGTSGLAVYEQYF. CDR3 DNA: TGTGCCAGCAGCTCACACCCCGGGACTAGCGGGTTGGCGGTCTACGAGCAGTACTTC.

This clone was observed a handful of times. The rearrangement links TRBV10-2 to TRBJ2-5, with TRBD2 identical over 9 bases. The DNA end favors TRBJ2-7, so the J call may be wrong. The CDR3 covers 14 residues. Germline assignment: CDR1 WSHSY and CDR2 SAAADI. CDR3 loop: CASSKLAGANEQYF. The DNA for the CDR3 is TGCGCCAGCAGTAAATTAGCGGGGGCGAACGAGCAGTACTTC.

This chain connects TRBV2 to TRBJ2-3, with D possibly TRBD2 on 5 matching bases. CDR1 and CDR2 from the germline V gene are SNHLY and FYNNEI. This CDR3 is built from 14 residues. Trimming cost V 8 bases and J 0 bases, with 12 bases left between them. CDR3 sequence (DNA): TGTGCCAGCCTAGTTCTAGCTAGCACAGATACGCAGTATTTT. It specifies CASLVLASTDTQYF.

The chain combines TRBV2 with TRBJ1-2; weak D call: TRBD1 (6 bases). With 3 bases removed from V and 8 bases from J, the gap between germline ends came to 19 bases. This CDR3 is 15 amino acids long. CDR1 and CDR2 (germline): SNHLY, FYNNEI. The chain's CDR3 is CASSESQLGAEGYTF. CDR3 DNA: TGTGCCAGCAGTGAGTCTCAACTGGGGGCGGAAGGCTACACCTTC.

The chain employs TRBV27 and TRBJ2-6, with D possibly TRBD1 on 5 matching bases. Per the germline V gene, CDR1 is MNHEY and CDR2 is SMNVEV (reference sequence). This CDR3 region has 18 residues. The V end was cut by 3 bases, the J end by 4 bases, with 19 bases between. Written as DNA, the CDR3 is TGTGCCAGCAGTTTTTCTGGGCAGGGAAGGGGCGGGGCCAACGTCCTGACTTTC. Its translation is CASSFSGQGRGGANVLTF.

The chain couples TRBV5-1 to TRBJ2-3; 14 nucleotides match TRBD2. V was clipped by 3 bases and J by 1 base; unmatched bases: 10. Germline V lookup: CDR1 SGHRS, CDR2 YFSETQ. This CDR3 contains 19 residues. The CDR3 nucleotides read TGCGCCAGCAGCTCCACCGGGACTAGCGGGAGACAGGGCACAGATACGCAGTATTTT. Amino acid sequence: CASSSTGTSGRQGTDTQYF.

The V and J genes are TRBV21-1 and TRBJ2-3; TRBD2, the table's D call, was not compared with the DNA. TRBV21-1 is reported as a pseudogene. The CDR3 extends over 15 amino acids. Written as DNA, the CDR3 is TGTGCCAGGTCTGATGGGTGGAGGGCCTCAGATACGCAGTATTTT. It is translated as CARSDGWRASDTQYF.

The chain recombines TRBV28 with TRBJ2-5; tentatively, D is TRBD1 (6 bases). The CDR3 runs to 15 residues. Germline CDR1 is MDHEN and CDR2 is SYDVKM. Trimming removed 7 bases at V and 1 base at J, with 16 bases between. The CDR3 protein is CASKGVEGPQETQYF. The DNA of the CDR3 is TGTGCCAGCAAGGGGGTCGAGGGGCCCCAAGAGACCCAGTACTTC.

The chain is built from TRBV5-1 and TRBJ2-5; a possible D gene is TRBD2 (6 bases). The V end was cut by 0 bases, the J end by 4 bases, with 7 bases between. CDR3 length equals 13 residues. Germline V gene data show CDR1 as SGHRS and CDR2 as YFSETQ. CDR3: CASSLVRGETQYF. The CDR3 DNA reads TGCGCCAGCAGCTTGGTGCGGGGAGAGACCCAGTACTTC.

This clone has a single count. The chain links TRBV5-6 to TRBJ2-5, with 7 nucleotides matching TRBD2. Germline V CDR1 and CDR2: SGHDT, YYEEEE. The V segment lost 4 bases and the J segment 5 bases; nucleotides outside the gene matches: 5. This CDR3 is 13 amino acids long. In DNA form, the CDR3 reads TGTGCCAGCAGCCGGGGGGTACAGGAGACCCAGTACTTC. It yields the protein CASSRGVQETQYF.

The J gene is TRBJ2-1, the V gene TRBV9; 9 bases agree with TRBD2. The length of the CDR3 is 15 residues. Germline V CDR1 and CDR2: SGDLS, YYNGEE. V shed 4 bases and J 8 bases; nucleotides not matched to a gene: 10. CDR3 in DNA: TGTGCCAGCAGCCCCGGCGGGGGGGCGCAGGATGAGCAGTTCTTC. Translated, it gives CASSPGGGAQDEQFF.

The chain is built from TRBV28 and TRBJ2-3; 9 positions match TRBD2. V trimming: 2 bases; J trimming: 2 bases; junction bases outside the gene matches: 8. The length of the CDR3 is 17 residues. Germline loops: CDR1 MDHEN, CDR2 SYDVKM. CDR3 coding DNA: TGTGCCAGCAGTTTACCCCCCCAGCGGGAGGACACAGATACGCAGTATTTT. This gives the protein CASSLPPQREDTDTQYF. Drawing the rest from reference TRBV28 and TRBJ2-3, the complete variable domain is DVKVTQSSRYLVKRTGEKVFLECVQDMDHENMFWYRQDPGLGLRLIYFSYDVKMKEKGDIPEGYSVSREKKERFSLILESASTNQTSMYLCASSLPPQREDTDTQYFGPGTRLTVL.

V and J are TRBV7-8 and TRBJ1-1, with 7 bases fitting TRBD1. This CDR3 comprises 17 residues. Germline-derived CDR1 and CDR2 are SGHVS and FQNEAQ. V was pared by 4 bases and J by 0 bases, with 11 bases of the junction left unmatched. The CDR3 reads CASSSNVGGRLNTEAFF. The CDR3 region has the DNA TGTGCCAGCAGCTCGAATGTAGGGGGCAGGCTGAACACTGAAGCTTTCTTT.

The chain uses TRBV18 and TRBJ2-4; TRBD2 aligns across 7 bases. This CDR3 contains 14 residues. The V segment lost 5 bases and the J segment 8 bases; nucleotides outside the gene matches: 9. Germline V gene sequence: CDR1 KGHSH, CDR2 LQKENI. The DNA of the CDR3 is TGTGCCAGCTCATCCGGGACGGGAGGTGACATTCAGTACTTC. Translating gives CASSSGTGGDIQYF.

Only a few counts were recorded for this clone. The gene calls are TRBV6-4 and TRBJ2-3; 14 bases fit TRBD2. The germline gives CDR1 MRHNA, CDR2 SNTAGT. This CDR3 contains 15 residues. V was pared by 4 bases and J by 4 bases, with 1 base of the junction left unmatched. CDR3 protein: CASSGLAGGPDTQYF. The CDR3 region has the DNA TGTGCCAGCAGTGGACTAGCGGGAGGGCCAGATACGCAGTATTTT.

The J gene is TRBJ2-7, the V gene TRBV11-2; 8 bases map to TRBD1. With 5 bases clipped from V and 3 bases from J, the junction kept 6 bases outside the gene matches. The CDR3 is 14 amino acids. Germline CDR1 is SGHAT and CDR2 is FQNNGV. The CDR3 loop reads CASSPLGQGYEQYF. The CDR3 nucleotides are TGTGCCAGCAGCCCTCTTGGACAGGGCTACGAGCAGTACTTC.

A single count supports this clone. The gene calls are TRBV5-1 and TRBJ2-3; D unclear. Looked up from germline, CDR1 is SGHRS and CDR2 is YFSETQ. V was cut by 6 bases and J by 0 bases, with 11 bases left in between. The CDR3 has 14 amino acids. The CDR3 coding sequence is TGCGCCAGCACCTCCCAAACTAGCACAGATACGCAGTATTTT. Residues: CASTSQTSTDTQYF.